This section outlines one T cell receptor (beta chain) sequence together with its context. The data belong to a study of beta chain features in type 1 diabetes. Study-wide context: The patient and healthy donor groups were comparable for age, gender and cell yields.

Looked up from germline, CDR1 is PRHDT and CDR2 is FYEKMQ (reference sequence). Germline trimming cut 2 bases from V and 2 bases from J; bases unmatched to any gene: 6. The CDR3 is 16 residues long. Each sorted fraction was over 95% pure. Since all of the isolated RNA was reverse transcribed, expressed TCRB transcripts were what got sequenced. Naive, central memory and regulatory T cell samples came to a mean of approximately 4 million reads. Method: immunoSEQ multiplex PCR; TCRdb's copy keeps in-frame clones and lacks some. Here the sample spans about 180,000 clones, roughly an eighth being singletons.

The specimen sequenced was central memory CD4+ T cells from blood. The sequence was collected from a woman aged 18-30 years in good health. The rearrangement links TRBV13 to TRBJ2-3; 8 bases are shared with TRBD2. In nucleotides, the CDR3 is TGTGCCAGCAGCTTAAGGGTAGCGGGATCCACAGATACGCAGTATTTT. This translates into CASSLRVAGSTDTQYF.